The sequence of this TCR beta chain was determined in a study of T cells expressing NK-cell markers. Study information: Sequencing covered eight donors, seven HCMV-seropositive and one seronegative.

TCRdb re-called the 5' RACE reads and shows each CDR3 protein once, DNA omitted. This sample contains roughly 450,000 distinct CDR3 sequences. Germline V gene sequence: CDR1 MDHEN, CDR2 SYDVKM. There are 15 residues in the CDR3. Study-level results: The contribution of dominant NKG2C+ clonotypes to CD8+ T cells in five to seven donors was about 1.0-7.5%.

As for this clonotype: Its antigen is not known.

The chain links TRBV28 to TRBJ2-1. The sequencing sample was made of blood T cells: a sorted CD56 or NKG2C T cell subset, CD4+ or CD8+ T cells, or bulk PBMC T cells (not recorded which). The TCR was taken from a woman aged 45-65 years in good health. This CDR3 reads CASSSSAEYHNEQFF.